A selection of T cell receptor beta chains follows, all from one sample in a study of blood T cell dynamics during melanoma immunotherapy. Only in-frame clones appear in the TCRdb table, and some are missing; sequencing was by immunoSEQ multiplex PCR. The sample records several thousand clones, approximately 77% being singletons. The input for sequencing was blood, taken from a patient treated with checkpoint blockade. The receptor set was obtained from a human donor with melanoma. Each CDR3 is given with its conserved first and last residue. The D gene is left open where the match is weak. The size of a clone is reported for some rows only, either as once, few or many, or as a class for expanded clones.

cdr3_aa: CASGRTVANYGYTF; cdr3_nt: TGTGCCAGCGGACGGACGGTAGCTAACTATGGCTACACCTTC; v_call: TRBV28; d_call: -; clone_size: -; j_call: TRBJ1-2
cdr3_aa: CASSSANVLTF; cdr3_nt: TGTGCCAGCAGCTCGGCCAACGTCCTGACTTTC; v_call: TRBV5-6; d_call: -; clone_size: -; j_call: TRBJ2-6
cdr3_aa: CASSILSGNNEKLFF; cdr3_nt: TGTGCCAGTAGTATTCTATCGGGGAATAATGAAAAACTGTTTTTT; v_call: TRBV19; d_call: -; clone_size: -; j_call: TRBJ1-4
cdr3_aa: CAWSWEGSYTF; cdr3_nt: TGTGCCTGGAGTTGGGAGGGTAGCTACACCTTC; v_call: TRBV30; d_call: -; clone_size: few; j_call: TRBJ1-2
cdr3_aa: CASSQEVGQGYYGYTF; cdr3_nt: TGCGCCAGCAGCCAAGAGGTTGGACAGGGGTACTATGGCTACACCTTC; v_call: TRBV4-1; d_call: TRBD1; clone_size: -; j_call: TRBJ1-2
cdr3_aa: CASSDPGLDTQYF; cdr3_nt: TGTGCCAGCAGTGACCCCGGTCTAGATACGCAGTATTTT; v_call: TRBV6-4; d_call: -; clone_size: -; j_call: TRBJ2-3
cdr3_aa: CASSYPGGETQYF; cdr3_nt: TGTGCCAGCAGTTACCCCGGGGGGGAGACCCAGTACTTC; v_call: TRBV6-6; d_call: TRBD2; clone_size: -; j_call: TRBJ2-5
cdr3_aa: CASSLMGSSYEQYF; cdr3_nt: TGTGCCAGCAGCTTAATGGGGAGCTCCTACGAGCAGTACTTC; v_call: TRBV11-3; d_call: -; clone_size: -; j_call: TRBJ2-7
cdr3_aa: CASSKRSGIGGTQYF; cdr3_nt: TGTGCCAGCAGCAAGCGGAGCGGGATCGGAGGTACGCAGTATTTT; v_call: TRBV6-5; d_call: TRBD2; clone_size: -; j_call: TRBJ2-3
cdr3_aa: CASSHGGLVQETQYF; cdr3_nt: TGCGCCAGCAGCCATGGAGGGTTGGTCCAAGAGACCCAGTACTTC; v_call: TRBV4-3; d_call: -; clone_size: -; j_call: TRBJ2-5
cdr3_aa: CASSQLGPPADTQYF; cdr3_nt: TGTGCCAGCAGCCAACTAGGGCCCCCGGCAGATACGCAGTATTTT; v_call: TRBV7-2; d_call: -; clone_size: -; j_call: TRBJ2-3
cdr3_aa: CASSWDSGNEKLFF; cdr3_nt: TGTGCCAGCAGTTGGGACAGCGGTAATGAAAAACTGTTTTTT; v_call: TRBV28; d_call: TRBD1; clone_size: -; j_call: TRBJ1-4
cdr3_aa: CASSLDRGDTIYF; cdr3_nt: TGTGCCAGCAGCTTGGACAGGGGAGACACCATATATTTT; v_call: TRBV5-8; d_call: TRBD1; clone_size: -; j_call: TRBJ1-3
cdr3_aa: CASSPPTGDSYNEQFF; cdr3_nt: TGTGCCAGCTCACCTCCCACAGGGGACTCCTACAATGAGCAGTTCTTC; v_call: TRBV18; d_call: TRBD1; clone_size: -; j_call: TRBJ2-1
cdr3_aa: CASSLAGAYEQYF; cdr3_nt: TGTGCCAGCTCCCTAGCGGGGGCCTACGAGCAGTACTTC; v_call: TRBV18; d_call: TRBD2; clone_size: few; j_call: TRBJ2-7
cdr3_aa: CASSLGEETQYF; cdr3_nt: TGTGCCAGCAGCTTGGGCGAAGAGACCCAGTACTTC; v_call: TRBV5-4; d_call: -; clone_size: -; j_call: TRBJ2-5